A single sample is the source of the 19 T cell receptor beta chains below, sequenced in a study of cytomegalovirus exposure and HLA in healthy donors. A multiplex PCR was run with 60 Vbeta primers and 13 Jbeta primers. Clones were read by immunoSEQ multiplex PCR, and TCRdb kept only the in-frame ones, dropping some. The sample has around 89,000 clones; about 74% are singletons. Sequenced material: PBMCs. The receptors come from a middle-aged man in good health and CMV-seronegative.

This chain uses TRBV13 with TRBJ2-3; the match to TRBD2 covers 13 bases. The CDR3 consists of 16 residues. Germline lookup yields CDR1 PRHDT and CDR2 FYEKMQ (reference sequence). The V segment lost 5 bases and the J segment 4 bases; nucleotides outside the gene matches: 6. CDR3 protein: CASSRTSGGAPDTQYF. Here the CDR3 DNA reads TGTGCCAGCAGCCGAACTAGCGGGGGGGCTCCAGATACGCAGTATTTT.

This clone appeared once. The chain joins TRBV6-5 to TRBJ1-6; 7 nucleotides line up with TRBD1. The germline V gene encodes CDR1 MNHEY and CDR2 SVGAGI. Trimming cost V 0 bases and J 8 bases; bases outside gene matches: 4. The CDR3 loop spans 15 amino acids. The CDR3 bases are TGTGCCAGCAGTTACTCGAACAGGGGAGATTCACCCCTCCACTTT. This codes for CASSYSNRGDSPLHF.

The V and J genes are TRBV7-9 and TRBJ1-4; D possibly corresponds to TRBD1 (6 bases). Germline V lookup: CDR1 SEHNR, CDR2 FQNEAQ (reference sequence). V was clipped by 5 bases and J by 7 bases, with 20 bases between them. The CDR3 runs 16 residues. For the CDR3, the DNA is TGTGCCAGCAGCCTCCAACACACAGGGATAGGTGAAAAACTGTTTTTT. Protein: CASSLQHTGIGEKLFF.

The chain employs TRBV10-3 and TRBJ1-1; 7 nucleotides agree with TRBD1. Germline values: CDR1 ENHRY, CDR2 SYGVKD. The CDR3 is 14 residues long. The V and J ends lost 5 bases and 1 base, in that order; junction bases with no gene match: 4. The CDR3 reads CAISRQGENTEAFF. Here the CDR3 DNA reads TGTGCCATCAGTAGACAGGGTGAGAACACTGAAGCTTTCTTT.

This chain links TRBV27 with TRBJ1-6; tentatively, D is TRBD1 (6 bases). Germline V lookup: CDR1 MNHEY, CDR2 SMNVEV (reference sequence). There are 16 residues in the CDR3. Trimming took 2 bases from V and 7 from J, leaving 15 bases between them. The CDR3 here is CASSLTLHGQNSPLHF. The CDR3 DNA reads TGTGCCAGCAGTTTAACTCTTCATGGACAGAATTCACCCCTCCACTTT.

The chain has TRBV6-5 and TRBJ1-1; D gene uncertain. The CDR3 extends over 11 amino acids. Germline V gives CDR1 MNHEY, CDR2 SVGAGI. Trimming removed 4 bases from V and 7 bases from J, with 7 bases in between. CDR3 coding DNA: TGTGCCAGCAGTTCCCGGGTTGAAGCTTTCTTT. Residues: CASSSRVEAFF.

V gene TRBV2 combines with J gene TRBJ2-5; TRBD1 matches 7 bases. The J call may be faulty, since TRBJ2-7 better matches the DNA end. The CDR3 length is 14 residues. From germline, CDR1 is SNHLY and CDR2 FYNNEI. The CDR3 nucleotides read TGTGCCAGCAGGGGGACAGCGGACTCCTACGAGCAGTACTTC. Protein sequence: CASRGTADSYEQYF.

This chain uses TRBV11-1 with TRBJ2-1; D is unresolved. Germline loops: CDR1 SGHAT, CDR2 FQDESV (reference sequence). This CDR3 is 13 amino acids long. The V and J ends lost 6 bases and 5 bases respectively, with 11 bases between them. CDR3 bases: TGTGCCAGCAGTCGTGCTCGGGACAATGAGCAGTTCTTC. This sequence encodes CASSRARDNEQFF.

The V gene is TRBV14, the J gene TRBJ1-1; the D gene is possibly TRBD1 (5 bases). CDR3 size: 14 residues. Germline-derived CDR1 and CDR2 are SGHDN and FVKESK. The ends were cut back, 4 bases at V and 6 bases at J, with 15 bases in the middle. This CDR3 reads CASSPLGTGAEAFF. In DNA, the CDR3 is TGTGCCAGCAGCCCCCTGGGAACGGGGGCTGAAGCTTTCTTT.

This clone was counted between two and nine times. The chain is built from TRBV7-3 and TRBJ1-3; D might be TRBD1 (5 bases). Per the germline V gene, CDR1 is SGHTA and CDR2 is FQGTGA. V lost 5 bases, J lost 3 bases, and 11 bases lay in between. CDR3 length equals 14 residues. In nucleotides, the CDR3 is TGTGCCAGCAGCCCGGGGGGTCGTGGAAACACCATATATTTT. This gives the protein CASSPGGRGNTIYF.

The chain carries TRBV14 and TRBJ1-2, with no clear D. This CDR3 comprises 14 residues. Germline assignment: CDR1 SGHDN and CDR2 FVKESK. Trimming cost V 4 bases and J 4 bases, with 13 bases left between them. The CDR3 DNA is TGTGCCAGCAGCCGAAGAGGGATCTCCTATGGCTACACCTTC. This gives the protein CASSRRGISYGYTF.

This sequence joins TRBV5-6 and TRBJ2-3; TRBD1 matches 8 bases. V lost 0 bases, J lost 5 bases, and 5 bases stayed unmatched. Per germline, CDR1 SGHDT and CDR2 YYEEEE. The CDR3 spans 15 residues. Here the CDR3 reads CASSLGGQGLDTQYF. In DNA form, the CDR3 reads TGTGCCAGCAGCTTGGGCGGACAGGGTTTAGATACGCAGTATTTT.

The chain recombines TRBV18 with TRBJ2-4, with 7 bases aligning to TRBD1. V lost 3 bases to trimming and J lost 4 bases; unmatched junction nucleotides: 3. Germline CDR1 KGHSH, CDR2 LQKENI. This CDR3 is 14 amino acids long. The CDR3 reads CASSPGTDKNIQYF. The CDR3 DNA reads TGTGCCAGCTCACCCGGGACAGATAAAAACATTCAGTACTTC. Full variable domain (missing parts from reference TRBV18 and TRBJ2-4): NAGVMQNPRHLVRRRGQEARLRCSPMKGHSHVYWYRQLPEEGLKFMVYLQKENIIDESGMPKERFSAEFPKEGPSILRIQQVVRGDSAAYFCASSPGTDKNIQYFGAGTRLSVL.

This clone was seen just once. The gene calls are TRBV28 and TRBJ1-2, with 7 nucleotides matching TRBD1. Germline CDR1 MDHEN, CDR2 SYDVKM. The CDR3 runs to 13 residues. V was clipped by 6 bases and J by 2 bases; unmatched bases: 3. The CDR3 loop reads CASRVGQNYGYTF. The CDR3 DNA is TGTGCCAGCAGGGTGGGACAGAACTATGGCTACACCTTC.

The chain is built from TRBV18 and TRBJ1-3; no reliable D call. Germline CDR1 KGHSH, CDR2 LQKENI. This CDR3 is 16 amino acids long. Trimming removed 1 base from V and 0 bases from J, with 10 bases in between. CDR3 sequence reads: CASSPLIPSSGNTIYF. CDR3 in DNA: TGTGCCAGCTCACCACTTATTCCCAGCTCTGGAAACACCATATATTTT. The full variable domain, rest sourced from reference TRBV18 and TRBJ1-3, is NAGVMQNPRHLVRRRGQEARLRCSPMKGHSHVYWYRQLPEEGLKFMVYLQKENIIDESGMPKERFSAEFPKEGPSILRIQQVVRGDSAAYFCASSPLIPSSGNTIYFGEGSWLTVV.

This chain joins TRBV28 and TRBJ1-4; 9 bases are a match to TRBD1. J was trimmed by 8 bases and V by 5 bases; bases with no gene match: 9. The germline V gene has CDR1 MDHEN and CDR2 SYDVKM. This CDR3 comprises 15 residues. The CDR3: CASSLWTGAGEKLFF. The DNA of the CDR3 is TGTGCCAGCAGTCTCTGGACAGGGGCTGGGGAAAAACTGTTTTTT.

This chain connects TRBV7-6 to TRBJ2-1; D may be TRBD2 (6 bases). The CDR3 is 14 residues long. The V end was cut by 5 bases, the J end by 8 bases, with 16 bases between. Germline CDR1 is SGHVS and CDR2 is FNYEAQ. The CDR3 spells CASSPLGLTDEQFF. CDR3 DNA: TGTGCCAGCAGCCCGCTAGGACTAACAGATGAGCAGTTCTTC.

The genes are TRBV28 and TRBJ1-1; 8 bases map to TRBD1. This CDR3 contains 15 residues. Trimming cost V 4 bases and J 4 bases; bases outside gene matches: 8. Germline values: CDR1 MDHEN, CDR2 SYDVKM. CDR3 residues: CASSSQGARGTEAFF. DNA of the CDR3: TGTGCCAGCAGTTCCCAGGGGGCGCGAGGCACTGAAGCTTTCTTT.

There are a few counts of this clone. This chain joins TRBV9 and TRBJ2-7, with D perhaps matching TRBD2 (6 bases). This CDR3 region has 13 residues. Germline V gene sequence: CDR1 SGDLS, CDR2 YYNGEE. The germline V and J ends were trimmed by 3 bases and 0 bases, with 7 bases remaining between them. Written as DNA, the CDR3 is TGTGCCAGCAGCGGCGGGGCCTCCTACGAGCAGTACTTC. The encoded protein is CASSGGASYEQYF.